This T cell receptor beta chain was sequenced in a study of T cell responses to AZD1222 COVID-19 vaccine. Whole-study results and caveats: Mapped onto spike, vaccine-associated CD4 TCRs spanned it and were dominant at 160-218 and 743-854. Unmutated variant regions are reportedly the target of nearly half of TCRs that are spike-specific. The study found Spike-specific TCR breadth and depth rose after two AZD1222 doses.

Investigators merged groups given second doses at roughly 4 or roughly 12 weeks. Clones were read by immunoSEQ multiplex PCR, and TCRdb kept only the in-frame ones, dropping some. The sample has roughly 95,000 clones; approximately 90% are singletons. A word on this clone: Its antigen remains unknown.

Per the germline V gene, CDR1 is KGHSH and CDR2 is LQKENI. The CDR3 runs 12 residues. With 4 bases clipped from V and 6 bases from J, the junction kept 2 bases outside the gene matches. The chain has TRBV18 and TRBJ1-1; 7 nucleotides align to TRBD1. The sequence derives from an adult who received the AZD1222 COVID-19 vaccine. This material consisted of peripheral blood, taken 28 days after the second AZD1222 dose. This CDR3 is CASSRQGPEAFF. For the CDR3, the DNA is TGTGCCAGCTCACGACAGGGCCCTGAAGCTTTCTTT.